Presented here are 19 T cell receptor beta chains from one specimen sequenced in a study of glioma-infiltrating T cells after dendritic cell vaccination. TCRdb keeps only in-frame clones here, not all; method: immunoSEQ multiplex PCR. The data contain tens of thousands of clones, around 83% of them singletons. Time point given: after dendritic cell vaccination, including at tumor progression/relapse. The source material was blood, sampled after dendritic cell vaccination. The origin of the receptors is a human donor with glioblastoma.

The rearrangement links TRBV7-6 to TRBJ2-1; 8 bases map to TRBD2. With 5 bases clipped from V and 4 bases from J, the junction kept 13 bases outside the gene matches. The length of the CDR3 is 17 residues. The germline gives CDR1 SGHVS, CDR2 FNYEAQ. CDR3 region: CASSRIPSGGPYNEQFF. The CDR3 DNA reads as TGTGCCAGCAGCCGAATTCCGAGCGGGGGCCCTTACAATGAGCAGTTCTTC.

This rearrangement joins TRBV7-2 to TRBJ1-5; D is perhaps TRBD1 (6 bases). The CDR3 sequence is 14 residues long. V was shortened by 5 bases and J by 9 bases, with 17 bases between the two germline ends. The germline V gene has CDR1 SGHTA and CDR2 FQGNSA. The DNA for the CDR3 is TGTGCCAGCAGCGCTGGACAGTGGGGTGGGCCCCAGCATTTT. Protein: CASSAGQWGGPQHF.

This rearrangement joins TRBV27 to TRBJ2-5; TRBD2 matches at 9 bases. Germline-derived CDR1 and CDR2 are MNHEY and SMNVEV (reference sequence). Trimming removed 2 bases from V and 5 bases from J; junction bases left unmatched: 9. The CDR3 runs 16 residues. The chain's CDR3 is CASSLRAGGELETQYF. Here the CDR3 DNA reads TGTGCCAGCAGTTTAAGGGCGGGGGGGGAATTGGAGACCCAGTACTTC.

This chain uses TRBV11-2 with TRBJ2-7; TRBD2 matches at 8 bases. The junction had 4 bases not matched to a gene; V was cut back by 3 bases and J by 3 bases. Germline CDR1 SGHAT, CDR2 FQNNGV. The CDR3 has 14 residues. The CDR3 coding sequence is TGTGCCAGCAGCTTCGGACTAGCCGACTACGAGCAGTACTTC. This sequence encodes CASSFGLADYEQYF.

V gene TRBV14 combines with J gene TRBJ2-2; 8 bases map to TRBD1. Germline CDR1 is SGHDN and CDR2 is FVKESK. The V segment lost 1 base and the J segment 7 bases; nucleotides outside the gene matches: 11. This CDR3 has 17 amino acids. For the CDR3, the DNA is TGTGCCAGCAGCCAAGGATCCGACAGGGGTAGAGGCGGGGAGCTGTTTTTT. Protein: CASSQGSDRGRGGELFF.

The chain is built from TRBV2 and TRBJ2-7, with D possibly TRBD2 on 5 matching bases. Germline CDR1 and CDR2: SNHLY and FYNNEI. The ends were cut back, 6 bases at V and 3 bases at J, with 18 bases in the middle. The CDR3 runs 15 residues. CDR3 residues: CASSPRSGRDYEQYF. The CDR3 DNA sequence: TGTGCCAGCAGCCCGCGAAGCGGACGCGACTACGAGCAGTACTTC.

The chain combines TRBV4-2 with TRBJ2-7; no definite D call. The length of the CDR3 is 14 residues. Germline assignment: CDR1 LGHNA and CDR2 YNFKEQ. Trimming stripped 0 bases from V and 4 bases from J, with 10 bases between. The CDR3 bases are TGTGCCAGCAGCCAAGATAGGCGGATGTACGAGCAGTACTTC. Protein product: CASSQDRRMYEQYF.

In this sample, this clone turned up once. The chain joins TRBV2 to TRBJ2-7, with D perhaps TRBD2 (6 bases). This CDR3 has 15 residues. Germline loops: CDR1 SNHLY, CDR2 FYNNEI. Trimming pared 7 bases from V and 4 bases from J, leaving 20 bases between. The CDR3 loop is CASTQRRVGSYEQYF. CDR3 coding DNA: TGTGCCAGCACCCAGCGGAGGGTGGGGAGTTACGAGCAGTACTTC.

This clone appeared a few times. The genes are TRBV11-1 and TRBJ1-6, with D perhaps matching TRBD1 (6 bases). The CDR3 has 14 residues. The V end was cut by 2 bases, the J end by 8 bases, with 10 bases between. Germline V gene data show CDR1 as SGHAT and CDR2 as FQDESV (reference sequence). The CDR3 DNA is TGTGCCAGCAGCTTATTAACAGGGTATTCACCCCTCCACTTT. It codes for CASSLLTGYSPLHF.

The table lists this clone with a count of one. For the CDR3, the DNA is TGCGCCAGCAGCTTGGTGGGACAAAATTCACCCCTCCACTTT. It codes for CASSLVGQNSPLHF. The chain employs TRBV5-1 and TRBJ1-6; D possibly corresponds to TRBD1 (6 bases). The germline CDR1 and CDR2 sequences are SGHRS and YFSETQ. V was shortened by 0 bases and J by 7 bases, with 8 bases between the two germline ends. This CDR3 spans 14 amino acids.

The chain has TRBV5-6 and TRBJ2-5; 10 bases fit TRBD2. The trim removed 5 bases at V and 4 bases at J, leaving 5 bases unmatched. CDR3 length equals 14 residues. The V gene's germline CDR1 is SGHDT and CDR2 YYEEEE. The CDR3 loop is CASRRAGGLETQYF. CDR3 sequence (DNA): TGTGCCAGCAGACGAGCGGGGGGGCTAGAGACCCAGTACTTC.

This sequence joins TRBV2 and TRBJ2-3; TRBD2 agrees at 7 bases. Unmatched junction bases numbered 4, after V lost 7 bases and J lost 3 bases. The CDR3 spans 13 residues. Germline lookup yields CDR1 SNHLY and CDR2 FYNNEI. The CDR3 loop is CASTRTSTDTQYF. DNA of the CDR3: TGTGCCAGCACCCGGACTAGTACAGATACGCAGTATTTT.

The V and J genes are TRBV5-4 and TRBJ2-1; unclear D gene. This CDR3 comprises 14 residues. Germline V gene lookup returns CDR1 SGHNT and CDR2 YYREEE (reference sequence). V was shortened by 4 bases and J by 7 bases, with 15 bases between the two germline ends. As DNA, the CDR3 is TGTGCCAGCAGCGTGGGTCATGCTCGGAATGAGCAGTTCTTC. Its translation is CASSVGHARNEQFF.

V and J are TRBV5-4 and TRBJ1-3, with 9 positions matching TRBD1. In germline, CDR1 is SGHNT, CDR2 YYREEE (reference sequence). The CDR3 contains 15 residues. The trim removed 4 bases at V and 7 bases at J, leaving 9 bases unmatched. CDR3 nucleotides: TGTGCCAGCAGCCTGGACAGGGGATTGTATAACACCATATATTTT. Its translation: CASSLDRGLYNTIYF.

This chain joins TRBV6-5 and TRBJ1-1, with D perhaps TRBD1 (6 bases). Trimming shortened V by 6 bases and J by 6 bases, and 14 bases separated the two germline ends. Germline CDR1 and CDR2: MNHEY and SVGAGI. This CDR3 region has 13 residues. The CDR3 DNA follows: TGTGCCAGCAGGCCGACAGGCCTACCTGAAGCTTTCTTT. Its translation is CASRPTGLPEAFF.

The rearrangement uses TRBV14 and TRBJ2-4, with 10 bases that match TRBD1. Germline V gene sequence: CDR1 SGHDN, CDR2 FVKESK. The CDR3 covers 16 residues. Trimming removed 1 base from V and 3 bases from J; junction bases left unmatched: 3. The CDR3 nucleotides read TGTGCCAGCAGCCAAGCTGGGACAGGGGTCAAAAACATTCAGTACTTC. Its protein is CASSQAGTGVKNIQYF.

V is TRBV7-2 and J is TRBJ1-2, with TRBD1 as a possible D gene (5 bases). Germline lookup yields CDR1 SGHTA and CDR2 FQGNSA. The V gene lost 1 base and the J gene lost 5 bases, with 8 bases spanning the gap. This CDR3 comprises 13 residues. CDR3 protein: CASSLGSGYGYTF. CDR3 coding DNA: TGTGCCAGCAGCTTAGGGTCAGGGTATGGCTACACCTTC.

In its sample, this clone was seen a few times. The chain couples TRBV5-1 to TRBJ2-3, with 14 bases matching TRBD2. Germline CDR1 SGHRS, CDR2 YFSETQ. This CDR3 comprises 17 residues. Trimming cost V 4 bases and J 2 bases; bases outside gene matches: 6. The CDR3 DNA follows: TGCGCCAGCAGCACCGGACTAGCGGGGGGCCTCACAGATACGCAGTATTTT. Protein product: CASSTGLAGGLTDTQYF.

This chain uses TRBV5-1 with TRBJ1-2; TRBD1 is a possible D gene (6 bases). Between the trimmed V and J ends, which lost 0 bases and 4 bases, there was a span of 13 bases. CDR3 size: 15 residues. Germline loops: CDR1 SGHRS, CDR2 YFSETQ. This CDR3 reads CASSLAWDISYGYTF. The DNA of the CDR3 is TGCGCCAGCAGCTTGGCCTGGGACATCAGCTATGGCTACACCTTC.